This T cell receptor (beta chain) was sequenced during a study of beta chain features in type 1 diabetes. Broader study findings: There were fewer insertions and more deletions at the VDJ junctions of type 1 diabetes patients.

Reverse transcribing all isolated RNA meant expressed TCRB transcripts were sequenced. Clones were sequenced by immunoSEQ multiplex PCR, and TCRdb holds only the in-frame ones, with some missing. The repertoire holds 600,000 to 650,000 clones, with 15% to 18% as singletons. The V and J ends lost 4 bases and 4 bases respectively, with 25 bases between them. This CDR3 is built from 17 residues. Germline V CDR1 and CDR2: SQVTM, ANQGSEA. On this clone itself: Its antigen is undetermined.

Sort purity for all populations was recorded as exceeding 98%. This TCR came from a man between 18 and 29 years old in good health. The chain has TRBV29-1 and TRBJ1-2; D is possibly TRBD1 (6 bases). The sample was naive CD4+ T cells from blood. The CDR3 loop is CSVAPRLQGGYGYGYTF. Written as DNA, the CDR3 is TGCAGCGTTGCTCCCCGCTTACAGGGCGGTTATGGCTATGGCTACACCTTC.